This T cell receptor (beta chain) was recovered during a study of CDR3 diversity in severe acne. MiXCR was run by TCRdb on the PCR reads, yielding one entry per CDR3 protein. The table has 89,000 or so distinct CDR3 sequences, around half seen once. The CDR3 runs to 13 residues. Germline assignment: CDR1 SNHLY and CDR2 FYNNEI. V dropped 8 bases and J dropped 4 bases, with 14 bases sitting between them. Material: blood. This chain links TRBV2 with TRBJ1-2, with D hard to call. This sequence originates from a male donor in good health, serving as a control. In DNA, the CDR3 is TGTGCCAGCGGTTTTAGGGTATCCTATGGCTACACCTTC. Encoded protein: CASGFRVSYGYTF.